The sequence of this T cell receptor beta chain was determined in a study of a mutant IDH1 vaccine in newly diagnosed glioma (dated by TCRdb to about 2021). Some background on the complete study: Patients were given eight vaccinations, in weeks 1, 3, 5, 7, 11, 15, 19 and 23, which matched visits V03 through V10. Vaccination started 4-6 weeks after radiotherapy alone, or was given together with temozolomide cycles in the groups whose treatment included chemotherapy. Of the approximately 33 patients who were treated, approximately 60% were male and around 40% were female, and the mean age was about 40 years. For exploratory analyses, longitudinal TCRB deep sequencing was carried out in about two dozen treated patients wherever samples were available. Prior to enrollment, standard therapy consisting of radiotherapy alone, temozolomide alone, or radiochemotherapy with temozolomide had been administered to patients, with the combination being received by most patients. Peripheral blood was drawn at six visits: V03 (baseline), V05, V07, V10, V12 and V13.

The sample's time point label, decoded: week 5, during vaccination. Every vaccine dose consisted of 300 ug of a 20-mer mutant IDH1 peptide in Montanide, administered subcutaneously together with topical imiquimod. The donors had newly diagnosed IDH1-mutant astrocytomas of WHO grade 3 or 4 that showed loss of nuclear ATRX. The samples were drawn from NOA16, a multicentre, single-arm, open-label phase I trial in Germany that tested a mutant IDH1 peptide vaccine in humans for the first time. Genomic DNA for TCRB sequencing was isolated from EDTA blood with the DNeasy Blood and Tissue Kit. The protocol used for the library was the immunoSEQ multiplex PCR assay. Rearranged TCR beta chain sequences were amplified using the hsTCRB Kit according to the manufacturer's protocol. Sequencing of TCRB libraries was carried out on an Illumina MiSeq. The authors' pipeline ran thus. The kit vendor's proprietary platform handled demultiplexing, trimming and gene mapping. What TCRdb holds here is the immuneACCESS table cut down to in-frame rearrangements. Part of the clones is not present; checked against another copy, under half of the missing clones reflect an unresolved V gene, and the others are unexplained. V and J calls and clone size are as listed in that table; D and trimming were resolved from the DNA. This sample has about 42,000 clones in its table, and 75% to 90% of those were observed once. About 1.5% of the sample is taken by the ten largest.

The study at large found these results: Immune responses induced by the vaccine were seen in approximately 93% of patients across multiple MHC alleles. No apparent relationship was observed between pseudoprogression and alterations in the top peripheral T cell clonotypes detected by TCRB sequencing. The authors stated that sample limitations prevented analyses of patient blood samples from being reproduced. Availability determined which PBMC samples were chosen for TCRB deep sequencing.

Points on this clone: It lacks a known antigen. The record has no base qualities; no much larger clone is one base away.

V has 1 base trimmed and J has 0 bases trimmed; junction bases matching no gene number 2. CDR1 and CDR2 are drawn from the germline V gene: KGHSH, LQKENI. The CDR3, cysteine through phenylalanine, is 15 amino acids long. Only the CDR3 part of the read is kept: 45 bases, read in frame from the first base. Material: PBMCs, obtained from a glioma patient whose treatment included an IDH1 peptide vaccine. The V gene is TRBV18 and the J gene is TRBJ2-7; TRBD1 fits 8 bases in the junction. This receptor was identified in a man aged 40-49 years with glioma. DNA sequence: TGTGCCAGCTCACCACTGACAGGGGACTCCTACGAGCAGTACTTC. This codes for CASSPLTGDSYEQYF. Beyond the CDR3, the reference TRBV18 and TRBJ2-7 genes provide the residues; the full variable domain reads: NAGVMQNPRHLVRRRGQEARLRCSPMKGHSHVYWYRQLPEEGLKFMVYLQKENIIDESGMPKERFSAEFPKEGPSILRIQQVVRGDSAAYFCASSPLTGDSYEQYFGPGTRLTVT.